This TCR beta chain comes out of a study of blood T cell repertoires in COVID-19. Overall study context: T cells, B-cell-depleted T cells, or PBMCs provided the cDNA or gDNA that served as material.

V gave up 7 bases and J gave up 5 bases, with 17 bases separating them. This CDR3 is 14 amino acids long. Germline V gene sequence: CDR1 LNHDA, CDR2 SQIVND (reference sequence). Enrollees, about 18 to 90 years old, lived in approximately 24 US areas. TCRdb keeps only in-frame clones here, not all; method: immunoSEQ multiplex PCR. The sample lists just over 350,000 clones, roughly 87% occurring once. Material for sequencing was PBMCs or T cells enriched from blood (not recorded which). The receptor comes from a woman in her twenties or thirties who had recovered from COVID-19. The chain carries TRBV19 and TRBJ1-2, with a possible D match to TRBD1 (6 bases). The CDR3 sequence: CASTEGHSIYGYTF. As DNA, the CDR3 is TGTGCCAGTACCGAGGGACACTCGATTTATGGCTACACCTTC.